Here is one T cell receptor (beta chain) with its context. The data originate from a study of radiotherapy plus CTLA-4 blockade in lung cancer. Study at large: Patients showed objective responses in under 20% of cases, and disease control was achieved by under 40%.

CDR3 length: 12 residues. V lost 5 bases to trimming and J lost 12 bases; unmatched junction nucleotides: 7. From germline, CDR1 is SGHTA and CDR2 FQGNSA. Using immunoSEQ multiplex PCR, the repertoire was profiled, and TCRdb retains in-frame clones only, with some absent. Of tens of thousands of clones in the sample, around three quarters were seen once. This sequence originates from a human donor with non-small cell lung cancer who had a complete response to radiotherapy plus ipilimumab. Sequenced material: peripheral blood, taken from a patient treated with radiotherapy plus ipilimumab. The chain carries TRBV7-2 and TRBJ2-1; 7 positions match TRBD1. CDR3 DNA sequence: TGTGCCAGCAGCGCAGGGGGTCTACTGCAGTTCTTC. Translating it yields CASSAGGLLQFF.